The clone carrying this TCR beta chain was seen only a few times. The data were obtained in a study of human T cells and chemical hapten exposure. V was shortened by 7 bases and J by 3 bases, with 5 bases between the two germline ends. CDR3 length: 11 amino acids. TCRdb ran MiXCR on the RACE reads and lists one entry per CDR3 protein. This table holds some 340,000 distinct CDR3 sequences, 5.5% to 8% found once. Documented time point: patch test 1, 2 weeks after DPC sensitization. Specified treatment: therapeutic diphenylcyclopropenone sensitization with weekly scalp DPC. The receptor was isolated from a woman between 18 and 30 years old with alopecia areata. Some clones in this sample may be carry-over from other donors' samples. V and J are TRBV12-3 or TRBV12-4 and TRBJ2-3; D is undetermined. The sample consisted of whole blood, taken in connection with sensitization to the hapten diphenylcyclopropenone (DPC). The CDR3 DNA reads TGTGCCAGCATACCGACAGATACGCAGTATTTT. Its protein is CASIPTDTQYF.